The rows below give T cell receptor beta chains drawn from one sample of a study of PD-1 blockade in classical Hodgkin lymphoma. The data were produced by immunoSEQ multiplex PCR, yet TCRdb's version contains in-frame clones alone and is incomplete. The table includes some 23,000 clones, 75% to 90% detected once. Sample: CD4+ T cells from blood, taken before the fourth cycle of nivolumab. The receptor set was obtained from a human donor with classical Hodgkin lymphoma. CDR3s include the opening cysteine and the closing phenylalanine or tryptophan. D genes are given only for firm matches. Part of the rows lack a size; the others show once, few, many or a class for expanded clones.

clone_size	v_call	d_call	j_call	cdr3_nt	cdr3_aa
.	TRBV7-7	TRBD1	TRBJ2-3	TGTGCTAGCACCGGACAGGGGGCAGGAGATACGCAGTATTTT	CASTGQGAGDTQYF
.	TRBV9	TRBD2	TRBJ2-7	TGTGCCAGCAGCGTAGACAGCGGGGGATCCGAGCAGTACTTC	CASSVDSGGSEQYF
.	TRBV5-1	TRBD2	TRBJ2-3	TGCGCCAGCAGCTTGGACCTAGCGGGGGGGCTGGGCACAGATACGCAGTATTTT	CASSLDLAGGLGTDTQYF
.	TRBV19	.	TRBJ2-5	TGTGCCAGTTCCCCCGGGCAAGAGACCCAGTACTTC	CASSPGQETQYF
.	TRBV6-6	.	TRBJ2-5	TGTGCCAGCAATGGAGAGGCAGGGTCAGAGACCCAGTACTTC	CASNGEAGSETQYF
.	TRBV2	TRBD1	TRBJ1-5	TGTGCCAGCAGTCCCCAGGGGGCGGGAGGCCAGCCCCAGCATTTT	CASSPQGAGGQPQHF
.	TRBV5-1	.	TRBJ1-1	TGCGCCAGCAGCTTGGCCCCGGGTAACACTGAAGCTTTCTTT	CASSLAPGNTEAFF
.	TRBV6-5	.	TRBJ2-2	TGTGCCAGCAGCCCCCCCGGCGGGGAGCTGTTTTTT	CASSPPGGELFF
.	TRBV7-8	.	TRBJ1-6	TGTGCCAGCAGCCATCCGGGACTGCCTCTTTCACCCCTCCACTTT	CASSHPGLPLSPLHF
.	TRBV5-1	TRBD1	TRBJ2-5	TGCGCCAGCCGTTGGGACAGGGCCTTACAAGAGACCCAGTACTTC	CASRWDRALQETQYF
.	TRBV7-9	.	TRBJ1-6	TGTGCCAGCAGGCCATCCGGGACCGACAATTCACCCCTCCACTTT	CASRPSGTDNSPLHF
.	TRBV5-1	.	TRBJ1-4	TGCGCCAGCAGCTTGGGGCTTGCAACTAATGAAAAACTGTTTTTT	CASSLGLATNEKLFF
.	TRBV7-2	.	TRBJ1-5	TGTGCCAGCAGCTTATTTTGGGCAGGGGTCAATCAGCCCCAGCATTTT	CASSLFWAGVNQPQHF
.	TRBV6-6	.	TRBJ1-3	TGTGCCAGCAGCCCAGGGTTGGGGGACACCATATATTTT	CASSPGLGDTIYF
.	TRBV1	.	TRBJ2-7	TGCACCAGCAGCCAAGAAGGGAGTCCCCGTGCCTACGAGCAGTACTTC	CTSSQEGSPRAYEQYF
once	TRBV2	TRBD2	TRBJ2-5	TGTGCCAGCAGGTCCATAGCGGGGGAAGAGACCCAGTACTTC	CASRSIAGEETQYF
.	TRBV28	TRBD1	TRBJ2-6	TGTGCCAGCAGTTTATACAGGGGGACTGGGGCCAACGTCCTGACTTTC	CASSLYRGTGANVLTF
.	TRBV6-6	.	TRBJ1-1	TGTGCCAGTCAGATGAACACTGAAGCTTTCTTT	CASQMNTEAFF
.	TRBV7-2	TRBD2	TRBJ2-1	TGTGCCAGCAGCATCCTAGCGGAGACCTACAATGAGCAGTTCTTC	CASSILAETYNEQFF
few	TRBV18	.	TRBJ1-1	TGTGCCAGCTCACCACTCCCCTTCACTGAAGCTTTCTTT	CASSPLPFTEAFF
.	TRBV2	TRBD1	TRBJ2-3	TGTGCCAGCAGGACAGGGATCGATACGCAGTATTTT	CASRTGIDTQYF
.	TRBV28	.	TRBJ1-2	TGTGCCAGCAGTTTTCTGGCTGGATACACCTTC	CASSFLAGYTF
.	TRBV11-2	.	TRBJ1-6	TGTGCCAGCAGCCTCACGGCGGGGTTCGGGAATTCACCCCTCCACTTT	CASSLTAGFGNSPLHF
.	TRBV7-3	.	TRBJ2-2	TGTGCCAGCAGCTTATTGGGACTTGGCGGGGAGCTGTTTTTT	CASSLLGLGGELFF
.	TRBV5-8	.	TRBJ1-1	TGTGCCAGCAGCTTGGCCGAGGGCATCAACACTGAAGCTTTCTTT	CASSLAEGINTEAFF
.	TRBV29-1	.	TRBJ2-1	TGCAGCGTGCAAGTCCAGGGCCCCTACAATGAGCAGTTCTTC	CSVQVQGPYNEQFF
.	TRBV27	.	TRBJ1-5	TGTGCCAGCAGTTCTCTCGAGGTTCATCAGCCCCAGCATTTT	CASSSLEVHQPQHF
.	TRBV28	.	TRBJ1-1	TGTGCCAGCAGCGTCGACAGGCTAACTGAAGCTTTCTTT	CASSVDRLTEAFF
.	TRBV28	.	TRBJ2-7	TGTGCCAGCAGAGATCTAGGGGATTACTACGAGCAGTACTTC	CASRDLGDYYEQYF
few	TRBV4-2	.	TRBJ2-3	TGTGCCAGCAGCCCCGAGCTCGAGAGCACAGATACGCAGTATTTT	CASSPELESTDTQYF
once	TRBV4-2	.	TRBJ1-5	TGTGCCAGCAGCCAAGATTACGGGGCCGTTTATCAGCCCCAGCATTTT	CASSQDYGAVYQPQHF
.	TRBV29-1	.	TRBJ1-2	TGCAGCGTTGCCAGGGGAAGCTATGGCTACACCTTC	CSVARGSYGYTF
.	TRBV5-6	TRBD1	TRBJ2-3	TGTGCCAGCAGCGGGGGGACAGGAGATACGCAGTATTTT	CASSGGTGDTQYF
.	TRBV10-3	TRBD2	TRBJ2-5	TGTGCCATCAGCTTAGCGGGGGGGGCACAAGAGACCCAGTACTTC	CAISLAGGAQETQYF
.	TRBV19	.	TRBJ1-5	TGTGCCAGTAGTCTTGCCTCAGGGTTCAGTCAGCCCCAGCATTTT	CASSLASGFSQPQHF
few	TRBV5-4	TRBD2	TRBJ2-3	TGTGCCAGCAGCCTACGACTAGCGGGGGGGCCAACAGATACGCAGTATTTT	CASSLRLAGGPTDTQYF
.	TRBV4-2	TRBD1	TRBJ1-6	TGTGCCAGCAGCCAAGGTTGGACAGGGGGATCACCCCTCCACTTT	CASSQGWTGGSPLHF
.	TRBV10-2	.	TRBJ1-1	TGCGCCACTCACACAGGGTACACTGAAGCTTTCTTT	CATHTGYTEAFF
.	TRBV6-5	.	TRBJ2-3	TGTGCCAGCAGTTACGGAGTCAGCACAGATACGCAGTATTTT	CASSYGVSTDTQYF
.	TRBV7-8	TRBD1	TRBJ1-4	TGTGCCAGCAGCCGAGGGAGGACAGGGAAAGAAAAACTGTTTTTT	CASSRGRTGKEKLFF
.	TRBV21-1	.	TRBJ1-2	TGTGCCAGCAGCATAAGACAGGCTGCTCATAACTATGGCTACACCTTC	CASSIRQAAHNYGYTF
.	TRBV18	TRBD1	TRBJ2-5	TGTGCCAGCTCAGCCACAGGGGTCGGAGAGACCCAGTACTTC	CASSATGVGETQYF
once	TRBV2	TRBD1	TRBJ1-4	TGTGCCAGCAGTCGGCTGGGACAGGGTGGACCTAATGAAAAACTGTTTTTT	CASSRLGQGGPNEKLFF
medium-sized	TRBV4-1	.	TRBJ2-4	TGCGCCAGCAGCTACGACGGAAAAAACATTCAGTACTTC	CASSYDGKNIQYF
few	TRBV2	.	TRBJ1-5	TGTGCCAGCACCCCGGCTTGGGGGGCTTATGATCAGCCCCAGCATTTT	CASTPAWGAYDQPQHF
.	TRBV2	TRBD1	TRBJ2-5	TGTGCCAGCAGTTTGGGACAGGGCAACCAAGAGACCCAGTACTTC	CASSLGQGNQETQYF
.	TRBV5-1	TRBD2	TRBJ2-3	TGCGCCAGCAGCTTACTGAGCGGGGGGGCCACAGATACGCAGTATTTT	CASSLLSGGATDTQYF
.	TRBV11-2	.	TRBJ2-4	TGTGCCAGCAGCCGTAATTGGGACCGAAAAAACATTCAGTACTTC	CASSRNWDRKNIQYF
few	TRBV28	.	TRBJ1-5	TGTGCCAGCAGTAGGAGACAGGTCATGGTACAGCCCCAGCATTTT	CASSRRQVMVQPQHF
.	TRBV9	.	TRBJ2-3	TGTGCCAGCAGCGTAGCCCCCCCGGGGAGCGGCACAGATACGCAGTATTTT	CASSVAPPGSGTDTQYF
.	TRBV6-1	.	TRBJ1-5	TGTGCCAGCAGGCGCCACGACCTAGAGGGGCCCCAGCATTTT	CASRRHDLEGPQHF
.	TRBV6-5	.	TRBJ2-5	TGTGCCAGCAGTTCTGACGGGGGTACGGAGACCCAGTACTTC	CASSSDGGTETQYF
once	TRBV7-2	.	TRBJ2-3	TGTGCCAGCAGCTTTTTGGGACCCCTAGATACGCAGTATTTT	CASSFLGPLDTQYF
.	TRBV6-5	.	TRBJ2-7	TGTGCCAGCAGTTACTCTCCAGCCGGGGAGCAGTACTTC	CASSYSPAGEQYF
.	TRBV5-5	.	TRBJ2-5	TGTGCCAGCAGCTTGGAAGGGAGAGAGACCCAGTACTTC	CASSLEGRETQYF